This T cell receptor (beta chain) was identified during a study of radiation and T cells in renal cell carcinoma. Treatment: treatment-naive control, cytoreductive nephrectomy. The patient's renal cell carcinoma had clear cell pathology. Controls included several female and fewer than twelve male donors, resected 2011 to 2014. CDR3 size: 18 residues. Findings and limits, study-wide: Irradiated tumors had higher TCR clonality than control tumors. Dominant CDR3 motifs were more common in irradiated tumors than controls.

With regard to this clone: Its matching antigen is unknown.

This table comes from immunoSEQ multiplex PCR, and its TCRdb copy is limited to in-frame clones, with some not included. The table includes about 8,900 clones, over 55% detected once. Material: tumor tissue, obtained from a patient whose treatment was nephrectomy without radiotherapy. This clonotype originated in a man between 60 and 70 years old with renal cell carcinoma. The chain employs TRBV12-2 and TRBJ2-7; the table names TRBD2, a call not compared with the DNA. TRBV12-2 is noted as a pseudogene. The CDR3 DNA sequence: TGTGCAAGTCGCCCACCGACTAGCGGGAGGTTCTTGCCATACGAGCAGTACTTC. Its translation: CASRPPTSGRFLPYEQYF.